This TCR beta chain comes out of a study of T cells in Graves' hyperthyroidism and ophthalmopathy (dated by TCRdb to between 2018 and 2020). In the study overall: TCR V-J signatures able to tell the groups apart were searched for in a discovery cohort of 95 to 100 patients, of whom over 40 had Graves' ophthalmopathy and about 55 had stable Graves' hyperthyroidism. An independent validation cohort of under 20 hyperthyroidism patients and more than 15 patients who later progressed to ophthalmopathy tested prospective prediction of ophthalmopathy. The 75 to 100 discovery patients were divided at random into training and test sets in a 7:3 ratio. In about 6 Graves' hyperthyroidism patients, the study also compared T-cell repertoires from thyroid tissue with T-cell repertoires from blood. Following sampling, methimazole starting at 30 mg daily was given to hyperthyroidism patients, and high-dose intravenous methylprednisolone was given to ophthalmopathy patients. According to the paper, TCR Vbeta CDR3 sequencing was carried out on roughly 130 peripheral blood samples, which came from fewer than 50 ophthalmopathy, 75 to 80 hyperthyroidism and roughly 17 progressor patients.

Note on this clonotype: This receptor's antigen is unknown. No much larger clone exists at a distance of one base, and base qualities are not known.

Overall study outcomes, separate from this receptor: Most expanded thyroid clonotypes (frequency above 0.001) were also found in blood, which suggests that blood repertoires may mirror thyroid immune responses. No statistical method was used to fix the sample size in advance, and group allocation was not hidden from the investigators. Ophthalmopathy was separated from stable hyperthyroidism by a 13 V-J signature model, with 87.88% sensitivity and about 81% specificity obtained in cross-validation and 80%/75% obtained in testing. In validation, the model predicted progression to ophthalmopathy a median of roughly 6.5 months before onset, with about 70% sensitivity and just under 75% specificity.

Stable Graves' hyperthyroidism was defined as the absence of progression to ophthalmopathy over 18 months of follow-up. Hyperthyroidism patients were newly diagnosed, had a disease duration of under 2 months, and were aged 18 to 65 years. Exclusion was applied to patients with uncontrolled infections, other autoimmune diseases, pregnancy or lactation. Diagnoses were established on the basis of clinical symptoms, serum thyroxine and TRAb, thyroid ultrasound, and orbital computed tomography. Trizol reagent was used to extract total RNA, and RNA quality was then checked on an Agilent 2100 Bioanalyzer. Amplification of TCR beta CDR3 regions was carried out from RNA transcripts. For the first round of RT-PCR on the TCR CDR3, the HTBI primer set was used together with the Qiagen OneStep RT-PCR kit. A second multiplex PCR round built the libraries, followed by size selection and purification. Libraries were sequenced paired-end with 100 bp reads on an Illumina HiSeq2000. Regarding the original processing steps: Raw data were processed with SOAPnuke, discarding reads with adapters, uncalled bases, mean Phred below 15, or no exact constant-primer or identifier match. High-quality paired reads were merged using COPE v1.2.5, and each unique nucleotide sequence was defined as a clonotype. MiTCR v1.1 was used to align the clonotypes against IMGT TRBV, TRBD and TRBJ reference segments. The analysis included only V-J combinations with a frequency above 0.0001, which together covered roughly 99% of the repertoires. The TCS score was defined as the ratio of F50 (clonal expansion) to E x V (chaos), calculated using BLOSUM62-based TCRdist between CDR3 peptides within each V-J. Welch's t-statistics and random forest reduced around 510 V-J features to roughly 13, which were used in a naive Bayes classifier (R e1071). TCRdb reran the public reads through fastp at Q25 and MiXCR, keeping productive beta chains. Identical CDR3 proteins give one entry, which carries the most common genes and DNA. TCRdb's processing, not the study's, gives the V and J calls here. This sample holds under 700,000 distinct CDR3 sequences; just over 45% were observed only once. The ten top clones hold nearly 8.5% of the sample.

From the cysteine through the phenylalanine, the CDR3 covers 13 amino acids. Only the CDR3 DNA is retained, 39 bases long and in frame from the first base. The CDR1 and CDR2 encoded by the germline V gene (reference sequence) are SEHNR and FQNEAQ. V was cut back by 5 bases and J by 7 bases, leaving a gap of 15 bases between them. Sequenced sample: peripheral blood or thyroid tissue (not recorded which). The V and J genes are TRBV7-9 and TRBJ2-7; TRBD2 could be the D gene, as 6 bases match. This TCR was recovered from a woman younger than 30 with Graves' hyperthyroidism. Donor details come from another sample of the same person, matched by shared clones. This receptor has the CDR3 CASSRGLPGEQYF. The base sequence is TGTGCCAGCAGCAGGGGACTGCCCGGGGAGCAGTACTTC.